Each of the 17 T cell receptor beta chains below was sequenced from the same sample in a study of shared clonotypes between healthy human individuals. In the naive CD8 group, cells lacked CD45RO and were positively selected for CCR7, so terminally differentiated effector memory CD45RA+ cells were left out. The repertoire was sequenced with immunoSEQ multiplex PCR; TCRdb's copy has only in-frame clones and lacks some. The sample lists millions of clones; 90% to 95% were seen once. Source material: naive CD8+ T cells from PBMCs. Source of these receptors: a young man in good health. Some clones in this sample may be carry-over from other donors' samples.

J is TRBJ1-3 and V is TRBV7-8, with 8 bases matching TRBD1. Looked up from germline, CDR1 is SGHVS and CDR2 is FQNEAQ. After removal of 1 base from V and 4 bases from J, the junction contained 9 bases not matched to a gene. The CDR3 consists of 17 residues. CDR3 in amino acids: CASSLGGTGLFGNTIYF. The CDR3 coding sequence is TGTGCCAGCAGCTTAGGAGGGACAGGCCTTTTCGGAAACACCATATATTTT.

In this sample, this clone turned up a few times. The conserved final phenylalanine or tryptophan is absent from the CDR3, which likely points to a read error. No DNA is shown, since the ends of the CDR3 on it are uncertain; the CDR3 is the one TCRdb lists. This chain links TRBV10-1 with TRBJ1-4; the D call TRBD1 from the table was never checked on the DNA. The germline CDR1 and CDR2 sequences are WNHNN and SYGVQD (reference sequence). The CDR3 length equals 11 residues, ends included. The CDR3 loop is CASPPTGPPPR.

The chain combines TRBV7-8 with TRBJ2-7, with 9 bases matching TRBD1. This CDR3 has 18 residues. The V gene end was trimmed by 7 bases and the J gene end by 5 bases; junction bases not matched to a gene: 21. The germline V gene encodes CDR1 SGHVS and CDR2 FQNEAQ. The CDR3 loop is CASTIAGTGWISPNEQYF. DNA of the CDR3: TGTGCCAGCACCATAGCTGGGACAGGGTGGATTTCGCCTAACGAGCAGTACTTC. Full variable domain (rest looked up from reference TRBV7-8 and TRBJ2-7): GAGVSQSPRYKVAKRGQDVALRCDPISGHVSLFWYQQALGQGPEFLTYFQNEAQLDKSGLPSDRFFAERPEGSVSTLKIQRTQQEDSAVYLCASTIAGTGWISPNEQYFGPGTRLTVT.

This chain uses TRBV2 with TRBJ1-2; 11 nucleotides line up with TRBD1. Germline-derived CDR1 and CDR2 are SNHLY and FYNNEI. This CDR3 comprises 14 residues. After removal of 10 bases from V and 7 bases from J, the junction contained 11 bases not matched to a gene. The CDR3, as DNA: TGTGCCACGAGTCCCGGGACAGGGGGTTTTGGCTACACCTTC. Amino acid sequence: CATSPGTGGFGYTF.

The V and J genes are TRBV6-1 and TRBJ2-1, with D uncertain. The CDR3 is 10 residues long. The V gene's germline CDR1 is MNHNS and CDR2 SASEGT. Between the trimmed V and J ends, which lost 7 bases and 9 bases, there was a span of 7 bases. The CDR3 DNA reads as TGTGCCAGCATTGGTGGTGAGCAGTTCTTC. This translates into CASIGGEQFF.

The rearrangement uses TRBV28 and TRBJ1-2, with D tentatively TRBD1 (6 bases). The CDR3 spans 19 residues. Looked up from germline, CDR1 is MDHEN and CDR2 is SYDVKM. The V and J ends lost 1 base and 5 bases respectively, with 26 bases between them. The CDR3: CASSLSWRQGRGQGYGYTF. The DNA of the CDR3 is TGTGCCAGCAGTTTATCATGGCGGCAGGGGAGAGGTCAAGGGTATGGCTACACCTTC.

The rearrangement joins TRBV7-6 to TRBJ1-3; no reliable D call. Germline CDR1 SGHVS, CDR2 FNYEAQ. The CDR3 consists of 17 residues. Trimming took 0 bases from V and 0 from J, leaving 12 bases between them. For the CDR3, the DNA is TGTGCCAGCAGCTTAGCGACGGCAGCTAGCTCTGGAAACACCATATATTTT. Translated: CASSLATAASSGNTIYF.

The V gene is TRBV11-3, the J gene TRBJ2-1; D is perhaps TRBD1 (6 bases). Germline loops: CDR1 SGHNT, CDR2 YENEEA. Trimming pared 6 bases from V and 0 bases from J, leaving 12 bases between. This CDR3 contains 15 residues. CDR3 loop: CASRGDKISYNEQFF. CDR3 coding DNA: TGTGCCAGCAGGGGGGACAAGATCTCCTACAATGAGCAGTTCTTC.

The CDR3 region has the DNA TGTGCCAGCAGCTCCTGGACTAGCGGGAGCCAAGAGACCCAGTACTTC. It yields the protein CASSSWTSGSQETQYF. The chain is built from TRBV7-9 and TRBJ2-5, with 13 nucleotides matching TRBD2. This CDR3 is 16 amino acids long. V lost 4 bases to trimming and J lost 1 base; unmatched junction nucleotides: 3. CDR1 is SEHNR, CDR2 FQNEAQ, per germline (reference sequence). The full variable domain, with the rest looked up from reference TRBV7-9 and TRBJ2-5, is DTGVSQNPRHKITKRGQNVTFRCDPISEHNRLYWYRQTLGQGPEFLTYFQNEAQLEKSRLLSDRFSAERPKGSFSTLEIQRTEQGDSAMYLCASSSWTSGSQETQYFGPGTRLLVL.

The chain employs TRBV7-8 and TRBJ2-7; the D gene is possibly TRBD1 (5 bases). Germline CDR1 and CDR2: SGHVS and FQNEAQ. CDR3 length: 13 residues. Trimming removed 5 bases from V and 6 bases from J, with 14 bases in between. The CDR3 DNA is TGTGCCAGCAGCGAAGGCCAGGGATTCGAGCAGTACTTC. This codes for CASSEGQGFEQYF.

Turning to this clone: In the same sample, other DNA sequences code for this CDR3. The chain couples TRBV27 to TRBJ1-2; D gene uncertain. V lost 6 bases to trimming and J lost 1 base, with 9 bases between them. From germline, CDR1 is MNHEY and CDR2 SMNVEV (reference sequence). The CDR3 spans 13 residues. The CDR3, as DNA: TGTGCCAGCAGCCCAGGATTTAACTATGGCTACACCTTC. Its protein is CASSPGFNYGYTF.

The chain couples TRBV7-6 to TRBJ2-5; TRBD2 agrees at 7 bases. The CDR3 contains 16 residues. V shed 6 bases, J shed 4 bases, and the junction held 14 bases outside the gene matches. Per germline, CDR1 SGHVS and CDR2 FNYEAQ. Here the CDR3 DNA reads TGTGCCAGCAGTCTTGGGTCGGGAGGACGTCTAGAGACCCAGTACTTC. This encodes CASSLGSGGRLETQYF.

J is TRBJ2-5 and V is TRBV27; perhaps TRBD1 as D (5 bases). V lost 2 bases and J 1 base, leaving 14 bases between the germline ends. The CDR3 consists of 16 residues. Germline loops: CDR1 MNHEY, CDR2 SMNVEV (reference sequence). CDR3 DNA: TGTGCCAGCAGTTTAGGGGCAGGGAACTTCCAAGAGACCCAGTACTTC. Protein product: CASSLGAGNFQETQYF.

The chain couples TRBV5-8 to TRBJ1-5; a possible D gene is TRBD1 (6 bases). The CDR3 spans 14 residues. CDR1 SGHTS and CDR2 YDEGEE come from the germline V gene. V lost 0 bases to trimming and J lost 6 bases, with 10 bases between them. DNA of the CDR3: TGTGCCAGCAGCTTGGTACAGGGTGTTCAGCCCCAGCATTTT. It is translated as CASSLVQGVQPQHF.

To note about this clone: In the same sample, other DNA sequences code for this CDR3. The chain employs TRBV5-6 and TRBJ2-7; D uncertain. Trimming stripped 0 bases from V and 4 bases from J, with 5 bases between. The CDR3 length is 12 residues. The germline V gene has CDR1 SGHDT and CDR2 YYEEEE. CDR3 in DNA: TGTGCCAGCAGCTTGGGCAAGTACGAGCAGTACTTC. This codes for CASSLGKYEQYF.

About this clone: At the DNA level, this CDR3 is encoded by other sequences in the same sample as well. The rearrangement joins TRBV25-1 to TRBJ1-1; D is uncertain. Deletions cut 4 bases from V and 0 bases from J, with 6 bases between. The germline CDR1 and CDR2 sequences are MGHDK and SYGVNS. This CDR3 has 13 amino acids. This CDR3 is CASSVGMNTEAFF. The CDR3 bases are TGTGCCAGCAGTGTCGGAATGAACACTGAAGCTTTCTTT.

The chain combines TRBV7-3 with TRBJ2-7; weak D call: TRBD2 (6 bases). The CDR3 has 14 residues. Germline CDR1 reads SGHTA; CDR2 reads FQGTGA. V lost 5 bases to trimming and J lost 1 base, with 12 bases between them. DNA of the CDR3: TGTGCCAGCAGCCCCACGGCGGGGTCCTACGAGCAGTACTTC. This translates into CASSPTAGSYEQYF.